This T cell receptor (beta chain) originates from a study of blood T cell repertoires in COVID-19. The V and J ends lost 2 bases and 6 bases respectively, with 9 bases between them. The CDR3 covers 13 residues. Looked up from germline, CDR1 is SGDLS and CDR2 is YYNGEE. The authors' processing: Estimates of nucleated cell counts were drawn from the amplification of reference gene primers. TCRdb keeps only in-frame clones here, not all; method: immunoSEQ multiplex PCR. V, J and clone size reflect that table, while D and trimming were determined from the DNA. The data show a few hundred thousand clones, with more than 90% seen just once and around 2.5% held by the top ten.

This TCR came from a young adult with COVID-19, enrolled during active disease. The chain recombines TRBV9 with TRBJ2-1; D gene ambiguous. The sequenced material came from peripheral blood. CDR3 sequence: CASSVTVPNEQFF. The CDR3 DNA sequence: TGTGCCAGCAGCGTCACGGTCCCCAATGAGCAGTTCTTC.